A single sample is the source of the 30 T cell receptor beta chains below, sequenced in a study of persistence of HIV-infected CD4 T cells. Their recognized antigens are unknown. The immunoSEQ assay was version 4, run in survey mode. Produced via immunoSEQ multiplex PCR; TCRdb's table is partial and in-frame only. The sample has about 32,000 clones, roughly 70% seen once. The stimulus was an HIV-1 Gag 15-mer peptide pool, roughly 1 ug/peptide/mL. CD4+ T cells upregulating both CD40 ligand and CD69 were sorted as responding cells. Sequenced here: CD4+ T cells sorted from PBMCs after approximately 19-hour stimulation, sampled from a patient who received antiretroviral therapy. The receptors shown here come from an adult man with HIV who was CMV-seropositive.

This chain joins TRBV6-5 and TRBJ2-7; TRBD1 might be the D (5 bases). From germline, CDR1 is MNHEY and CDR2 SVGAGI. The CDR3 has 13 residues. Trimming pared 6 bases from V and 1 base from J, leaving 10 bases between. The CDR3 sequence: CASRQTVSYEQYF. The CDR3 nucleotides read TGTGCCAGCAGACAGACAGTATCCTACGAGCAGTACTTC.

The rearrangement links TRBV10-3 to TRBJ1-5, with unresolved D. Per the germline V gene, CDR1 is ENHRY and CDR2 is SYGVKD. The CDR3 loop spans 13 amino acids. V was clipped by 2 bases and J by 3 bases, with 5 bases between them. CDR3 residues: CAISENNNQPQHF. The CDR3 DNA follows: TGTGCCATCAGTGAGAACAACAATCAGCCCCAGCATTTT.

Only a few counts were recorded for this clone. The V gene is TRBV19, the J gene TRBJ1-4; no clear D gene. Germline CDR1 reads LNHDA; CDR2 reads SQIVND (reference sequence). This CDR3 is 14 amino acids long. The V end was cut by 10 bases, the J end by 6 bases, with 18 bases between. CDR3 in amino acids: CATSRAPSDEKLFF. CDR3 coding DNA: TGTGCCACCTCCCGGGCCCCGTCAGATGAAAAACTGTTTTTT.

This rearrangement joins TRBV18 to TRBJ2-7, with TRBD1 as a possible D gene (6 bases). Trimming cost V 0 bases and J 4 bases, with 10 bases left between them. This CDR3 is 14 amino acids long. CDR1 KGHSH and CDR2 LQKENI come from the germline V gene. The CDR3 DNA is TGTGCCAGCTCACCACCGGACAGTACATACGAGCAGTACTTC. This codes for CASSPPDSTYEQYF.

The V and J genes are TRBV19 and TRBJ2-3, with a weak D call TRBD1 (6 bases). Trimming stripped 4 bases from V and 6 bases from J, with 14 bases between. CDR3 size: 14 residues. Germline lookup yields CDR1 LNHDA and CDR2 SQIVND (reference sequence). CDR3 sequence: CASSTTGLGDTQYF. For the CDR3, the DNA is TGTGCCAGTAGTACTACAGGGTTGGGTGATACGCAGTATTTT.

This chain joins TRBV12-3 or TRBV12-4 and TRBJ1-1; perhaps TRBD1 as D (6 bases). The CDR3 runs 13 residues. Trimming removed 7 bases at V and 4 bases at J, with 13 bases between. DNA for the CDR3: TGTGCCAGCACTCAGGGGTCTGGCACTGAAGCTTTCTTT. This translates into CASTQGSGTEAFF.

This chain joins TRBV2 and TRBJ1-5; D may be TRBD1 (5 bases). CDR3 length: 15 amino acids. Deletions cut 6 bases from V and 3 bases from J, with 15 bases between. Germline CDR1 reads SNHLY; CDR2 reads FYNNEI. CDR3 sequence: CASSSTGQNNQPQHF. The CDR3 DNA is TGTGCCAGCAGCTCCACGGGGCAAAACAATCAGCCCCAGCATTTT.

This chain uses TRBV5-1 with TRBJ2-3, with 11 bases that match TRBD1. Germline loops: CDR1 SGHRS, CDR2 YFSETQ. The CDR3 is made up of 15 amino acids. V lost 0 bases, J lost 6 bases, and 3 bases stayed unmatched. The CDR3 protein is CASSLGTGGVDTQYF. The CDR3 nucleotides are TGCGCCAGCAGCTTGGGGACAGGGGGCGTGGATACGCAGTATTTT. The full variable domain, its missing parts supplied by reference TRBV5-1 and TRBJ2-3, is KAGVTQTPRYLIKTRGQQVTLSCSPISGHRSVSWYQQTPGQGLQFLFEYFSETQRNKGNFPGRFSGRQFSNSRSEMNVSTLELGDSALYLCASSLGTGGVDTQYFGPGTRLTVL.

In its sample, this clone was seen a few times. The rearrangement uses TRBV6-5 and TRBJ1-1, with D unresolved. Trimming stripped 7 bases from V and 1 base from J, with 4 bases between. Germline V gives CDR1 MNHEY, CDR2 SVGAGI. The CDR3 is 11 residues long. CDR3 nucleotides: TGTGCCAGCACTTCGAACACTGAAGCTTTCTTT. It translates to CASTSNTEAFF.

The chain joins TRBV7-9 to TRBJ1-5; maybe TRBD1 (6 bases). CDR1 SEHNR and CDR2 FQNEAQ come from the germline V gene (reference sequence). This CDR3 is built from 16 residues. V lost 3 bases, J lost 2 bases, and 14 bases lay in between. The CDR3 nucleotides read TGTGCCAGCAGCTTCGGGGGGGCGCGGGGCAATCAGCCCCAGCATTTT. This gives the protein CASSFGGARGNQPQHF.

There are a few counts of this clone. The chain joins TRBV18 to TRBJ2-7, with D perhaps given as TRBD1 or TRBD2 (5 bases each). The V end was cut by 0 bases, the J end by 2 bases, with 11 bases between. Germline V gene data show CDR1 as KGHSH and CDR2 as LQKENI. The CDR3 spans 15 residues. In DNA, the CDR3 is TGTGCCAGCTCACCACCGGGGGTAGTAGCCTACGAGCAGTACTTC. Translation gives CASSPPGVVAYEQYF.

This clone appeared a few times. The genes are TRBV4-1 and TRBJ2-7, with 7 bases fitting TRBD2. The germline gives CDR1 MGHRA, CDR2 YSYEKL. V lost 0 bases and J lost 4; bases outside the gene matches: 9. The CDR3 is 16 amino acids. The CDR3 region is CASSQDETAGVYEQYF. CDR3 bases: TGCGCCAGCAGCCAAGATGAAACTGCGGGGGTGTACGAGCAGTACTTC.

The chain is built from TRBV28 and TRBJ1-2; D unclear. The CDR3 sequence is 13 residues long. V dropped 3 bases and J dropped 2 bases, with 7 bases sitting between them. Germline values: CDR1 MDHEN, CDR2 SYDVKM. CDR3 DNA: TGTGCCAGCAGTTTTGTGGGGAACTATGGCTACACCTTC. As protein: CASSFVGNYGYTF.

V gene TRBV5-4 combines with J gene TRBJ2-7; 7 bases map to TRBD2. The CDR3 sequence is 14 residues long. V lost 6 bases and J lost 7; bases outside the gene matches: 13. Germline lookup yields CDR1 SGHNT and CDR2 YYREEE (reference sequence). CDR3 amino acids: CASTQGGETGEQYF. CDR3 bases: TGTGCCAGCACCCAGGGAGGGGAGACTGGAGAGCAGTACTTC.

This clone was counted only a few times. This sequence joins TRBV7-8 and TRBJ1-5; TRBD1 is a possible D gene (5 bases). V was cut by 1 base and J by 0 bases, with 7 bases left in between. Germline V lookup: CDR1 SGHVS, CDR2 FQNEAQ. This CDR3 has 15 amino acids. The CDR3 sequence: CASSLEGVSNQPQHF. For the CDR3, the DNA is TGTGCCAGCAGCTTAGAAGGGGTTAGCAATCAGCCCCAGCATTTT.

The chain carries TRBV18 and TRBJ2-7, with TRBD2 matching 9 bases. The V and J ends lost 5 bases and 6 bases, in that order; junction bases with no gene match: 5. Per germline, CDR1 KGHSH and CDR2 LQKENI. The CDR3 is made up of 13 amino acids. The CDR3 sequence is CASSTGLAPEQYF. The CDR3, as DNA: TGTGCCAGCTCAACGGGACTAGCTCCCGAGCAGTACTTC.

This sequence joins TRBV25-1 and TRBJ2-7; no reliable D call. CDR3 length equals 13 residues. Trimming took 7 bases from V and 1 from J, leaving 11 bases between them. CDR1 MGHDK and CDR2 SYGVNS come from the germline V gene. The CDR3 region is CASNPLGSYEQYF. The CDR3 nucleotides are TGTGCCAGCAACCCCCTGGGGTCCTACGAGCAGTACTTC.

A single count supports this clone. The J gene is TRBJ2-2, the V gene TRBV12-3 or TRBV12-4; D remains unclear. The CDR3 runs 12 residues. Trimming stripped 2 bases from V and 6 bases from J, with 4 bases between. CDR3 coding DNA: TGTGCCAGCAGTTTAACTGCCGGGGAGCTGTTTTTT. Its translation: CASSLTAGELFF.

The chain is built from TRBV6-6 and TRBJ1-6; 9 positions match TRBD1. Looked up from germline, CDR1 is MNHNY and CDR2 is SVGAGI (reference sequence). The CDR3 extends over 15 amino acids. Trimming took 5 bases from V and 9 from J; bases not matched to a gene: 8. CDR3 in amino acids: CASSSNPGQGSPLHF. The CDR3 DNA reads as TGTGCCAGCAGTAGCAACCCGGGACAGGGTTCACCCCTCCACTTT.

By share, this clone counts as medium-sized. Other DNA sequences in this specimen translate into the identical CDR3. The chain uses TRBV6-1 and TRBJ1-2; no definite D call. The CDR3 sequence is 12 residues long. Germline V CDR1 and CDR2: MNHNS, SASEGT. V lost 1 base and J lost 5, with 5 bases in between. CDR3 sequence: CASSEGKYGYTF. CDR3 DNA sequence: TGTGCCAGCAGTGAAGGAAAGTATGGCTACACCTTC.

The CDR3 DNA reads as TGTGCCAGCAGGCTGGGACCCAACAATGAGCAGTTCTTC. Translation: CASRLGPNNEQFF. The chain joins TRBV12-3 or TRBV12-4 to TRBJ2-1, with D possibly called TRBD1 or TRBD2 (5 bases each). The CDR3 runs to 13 residues. Trimming removed 6 bases at V and 5 bases at J, with 11 bases between.

The chain recombines TRBV20-1 with TRBJ2-7; 11 nucleotides align to TRBD1. Germline CDR1 is DFQATT and CDR2 is SNEGSKA (reference sequence). With V trimmed by 3 bases and J by 0 bases, 7 bases remained unmatched. The CDR3 totals 16 residues. The CDR3 coding sequence is TGCAGTGCTAGTAGGGGACAGGGGGGCACCTCCTACGAGCAGTACTTC. It is translated as CSASRGQGGTSYEQYF.

This sequence joins TRBV21-1 and TRBJ1-1; the table calls TRBD1, which could not be checked here. TRBV21-1 counts as a pseudogene. This CDR3 has 13 amino acids. This CDR3 is CASSLWARIEAFF. The CDR3, as DNA: TGTGCCAGCAGCCTCTGGGCGCGTATTGAAGCTTTCTTT.

V is TRBV18 and J is TRBJ1-3; 9 bases align to TRBD1. This CDR3 contains 17 residues. CDR1 KGHSH and CDR2 LQKENI come from the germline V gene. Unmatched junction bases numbered 8, after V lost 3 bases and J lost 2 bases. CDR3 region: CASSPSGTGNPGNTIYF. The CDR3 nucleotides are TGTGCCAGCTCACCGTCCGGGACAGGGAATCCTGGAAACACCATATATTTT. Looking up the rest from reference TRBV18 and TRBJ1-3 gives the full variable domain: NAGVMQNPRHLVRRRGQEARLRCSPMKGHSHVYWYRQLPEEGLKFMVYLQKENIIDESGMPKERFSAEFPKEGPSILRIQQVVRGDSAAYFCASSPSGTGNPGNTIYFGEGSWLTVV.

The V call is TRBV28, the J call TRBJ2-7; the match to TRBD1 covers 9 bases. Germline CDR1 is MDHEN and CDR2 is SYDVKM. The CDR3 extends over 14 amino acids. V gave up 6 bases and J gave up 2 bases; unmatched junction bases: 5. The CDR3 coding sequence is TGTGCCAGCAGGGGGGGACAGGGTCCCTACGAGCAGTACTTC. Its translation is CASRGGQGPYEQYF.

To note about this clone: Different DNA sequences within this sample yield the same CDR3. The CDR3 reads CASSPTGGVNQPQHF. Written as DNA, the CDR3 is TGCGCCAGCAGCCCGACAGGGGGGGTGAATCAGCCCCAGCATTTT. The rearrangement joins TRBV5-1 to TRBJ1-5, with TRBD1 identical over 9 bases. The trim removed 4 bases at V and 4 bases at J, leaving 6 bases unmatched. Germline V CDR1 and CDR2: SGHRS, YFSETQ. This CDR3 contains 15 residues. Variable domain in full (rest from reference TRBV5-1 and TRBJ1-5): KAGVTQTPRYLIKTRGQQVTLSCSPISGHRSVSWYQQTPGQGLQFLFEYFSETQRNKGNFPGRFSGRQFSNSRSEMNVSTLELGDSALYLCASSPTGGVNQPQHFGDGTRLSIL.

The rearrangement joins TRBV12-3 or TRBV12-4 to TRBJ1-1; D not resolved. The CDR3 covers 13 residues. Trimming left V 1 base short and J 3 bases short, with 6 bases between. The CDR3 DNA follows: TGTGCCAGCAGTTTAGTAAGGTACACTGAAGCTTTCTTT. The encoded protein is CASSLVRYTEAFF.

The chain joins TRBV4-1 to TRBJ1-2; D is possibly TRBD1 (6 bases). The V gene lost 0 bases and the J gene lost 5 bases, with 10 bases spanning the gap. CDR1 is MGHRA and CDR2 is YSYEKL in the germline V gene. The CDR3 has 14 residues. Here the CDR3 reads CASSQEYRDYGYTF. CDR3 sequence (DNA): TGCGCCAGCAGCCAAGAGTACAGGGATTATGGCTACACCTTC.

In this sample, this clone turned up a few times. This chain connects TRBV18 to TRBJ2-1; D perhaps matches TRBD1 (6 bases). CDR1 KGHSH and CDR2 LQKENI come from the germline V gene. This CDR3 region has 16 residues. V was shortened by 0 bases and J by 0 bases, with 9 bases between the two germline ends. CDR3 sequence reads: CASSPPRGSSYNEQFF. In nucleotides, the CDR3 is TGTGCCAGCTCACCACCGAGGGGGAGCTCCTACAATGAGCAGTTCTTC.

The J gene is TRBJ2-1, the V gene TRBV5-1, with D perhaps assigned TRBD1 or TRBD2 (5 bases each). The CDR3 runs 16 residues. The V and J ends lost 2 bases and 0 bases respectively, with 12 bases between them. The germline CDR1 and CDR2 sequences are SGHRS and YFSETQ. The CDR3 coding sequence is TGCGCCAGCAGCTTCCGAGGGGCGCGCTCCTACAATGAGCAGTTCTTC. Translated: CASSFRGARSYNEQFF.